This T cell receptor beta chain was identified in a study of blood T cells in healthy people across ages. Study results and caveats: Both higher diversity and more naive CD4+ cells marked long-lived donors when set against aged donors.

The people who gave samples were healthy Caucasians from Russia, aged roughly 6 to 95. Isolation recovered at least 7 million PBMCs from every sample. The authors ran a second PCR of about 7 to 12 cycles using a sample-barcoded 5' primer and a J-beta primer mix. Each cDNA molecule was tagged by a template-switch adaptor that had 12 random nucleotides. TCRdb ran MiXCR on the 5' RACE reads and lists one entry per CDR3 protein. Of roughly 700,000 distinct CDR3 sequences in the sample, about 30% were seen once. With respect to this clonotype: As yet, its antigen is unknown.

The length of the CDR3 is 14 residues. Trimming pared 6 bases from V and 4 bases from J, leaving 15 bases between. Germline values: CDR1 MNHEY, CDR2 SVGAGI. The TCR was taken from a woman over 75 in good health. Source material: blood. This chain links TRBV6-5 with TRBJ1-1; tentatively, D is TRBD1 (5 bases). The DNA of the CDR3 is TGTGCCAGCAGCCACCCGGGTGGGGGCACTGAAGCTTTCTTT. The encoded protein is CASSHPGGGTEAFF.